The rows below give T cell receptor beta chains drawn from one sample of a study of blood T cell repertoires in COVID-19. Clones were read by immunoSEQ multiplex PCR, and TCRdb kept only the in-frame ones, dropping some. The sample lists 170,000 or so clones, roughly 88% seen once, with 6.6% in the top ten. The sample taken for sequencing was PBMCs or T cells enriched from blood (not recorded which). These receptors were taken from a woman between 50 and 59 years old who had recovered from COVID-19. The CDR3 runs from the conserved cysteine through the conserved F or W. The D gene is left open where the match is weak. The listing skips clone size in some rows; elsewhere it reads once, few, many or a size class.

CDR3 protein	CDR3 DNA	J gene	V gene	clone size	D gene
CASSLSPGANTGELFF	TGTGCTAGCAGCTTATCTCCAGGGGCGAACACCGGGGAGCTGTTTTTT	TRBJ2-2	TRBV7-7	-	-
CASSLDGQGYGGYTF	TGTGCCAGCAGCTTAGATGGGCAGGGGTATGGCGGCTACACCTTC	TRBJ1-2	TRBV7-8	-	-
CASSSGQGSNQPQHF	TGTGCCAGCAGCTCGGGACAGGGAAGCAATCAGCCCCAGCATTTT	TRBJ1-5	TRBV4-2	-	TRBD1
CASSVGRTPFYGYTF	TGTGCCAGCAGCGTAGGGAGGACTCCCTTCTATGGCTACACCTTC	TRBJ1-2	TRBV9	-	-
CASRPLGQGRGYTF	TGTGCCAGCAGACCACTCGGACAGGGTAGGGGCTACACCTTC	TRBJ1-2	TRBV6-5	once	TRBD1
CASSFDHNEQYF	TGTGCCAGCAGCTTCGATCACAACGAGCAGTACTTC	TRBJ2-7	TRBV11-3	-	-
CASSLAGTGLYEQYF	TGTGCCAGCAGCTTGGCCGGGACAGGGTTATACGAGCAGTACTTC	TRBJ2-7	TRBV5-4	few	TRBD1
CASSSYWTGNIQYF	TGTGCCAGCAGCTCCTACTGGACAGGAAACATTCAGTACTTC	TRBJ2-4	TRBV7-9	-	TRBD1
CASSLYSQGSDTQYF	TGCGCCAGCAGCTTATATTCCCAGGGGTCAGATACGCAGTATTTT	TRBJ2-3	TRBV5-1	once	-
CASSIQGPYEQYF	TGTGCCAGTAGTATTCAGGGGCCCTACGAGCAGTACTTC	TRBJ2-7	TRBV19	-	-